These 23 T cell receptor beta chains were all obtained from the same sample, sequenced in a study of T cells in localized non-small cell lung cancer. The table came from immunoSEQ multiplex PCR; TCRdb's copy has only in-frame clones and leaves some out. The sample comprises around 70,000 clones, 70% to 85% of which are singletons, and 1.3% rests with the top ten. The specimen comprised peripheral blood, sampled before any cancer treatment. The receptors were gathered from a female donor over 55 with stage I lung adenocarcinoma.

V is TRBV7-8 and J is TRBJ2-1, with D maybe TRBD2 (6 bases). V lost 4 bases to trimming and J lost 7 bases, with 8 bases between them. In germline, CDR1 is SGHVS, CDR2 FQNEAQ. CDR3 size: 12 residues. The CDR3, as DNA: TGTGCCAGCAGCTGGGACTTGAATGAGCAGTTCTTC. The encoded protein is CASSWDLNEQFF.

The rearrangement uses TRBV5-1 and TRBJ2-3, with D maybe TRBD2 (6 bases). Germline V gene sequence: CDR1 SGHRS, CDR2 YFSETQ. This CDR3 spans 13 amino acids. Trimming removed 0 bases from V and 4 bases from J, with 6 bases in between. CDR3 protein: CASSLGGADTQYF. CDR3 DNA sequence: TGCGCCAGCAGCTTGGGCGGGGCAGATACGCAGTATTTT.

This sequence joins TRBV5-5 and TRBJ1-1, with D unresolved. This CDR3 region has 15 residues. With 5 bases removed from V and 0 bases from J, the gap between germline ends came to 14 bases. Germline-derived CDR1 and CDR2 are SGHKS and YYEKEE (reference sequence). This CDR3 is CASSNTALMNTEAFF. For the CDR3, the DNA is TGTGCCAGCAGTAACACGGCCTTAATGAACACTGAAGCTTTCTTT.

This rearrangement joins TRBV5-5 to TRBJ1-1; 8 bases agree with TRBD1. Looked up from germline, CDR1 is SGHKS and CDR2 is YYEKEE (reference sequence). Trimming removed 2 bases from V and 2 bases from J; junction bases left unmatched: 8. This CDR3 contains 16 residues. The CDR3 DNA reads as TGTGCCAGCAGCTTCAGGGGGCACGGGGGTAACACTGAAGCTTTCTTT. Its translation: CASSFRGHGGNTEAFF.

This clone has more than one count but fewer than ten. This chain links TRBV6-5 with TRBJ1-2; D gene ambiguous. This CDR3 has 14 residues. V lost 6 bases and J lost 8, with 19 bases in between. The germline V gene has CDR1 MNHEY and CDR2 SVGAGI. The CDR3 here is CASSSGRGGSGYTF. CDR3 DNA: TGTGCCAGCAGCTCAGGACGTGGCGGGTCGGGCTACACCTTC.

This clone was counted a single time. The gene calls are TRBV15 and TRBJ2-7; 10 bases are a match to TRBD2. The CDR3 covers 16 residues. Unmatched junction bases numbered 9, after V lost 5 bases and J lost 2 bases. The germline V gene encodes CDR1 LNHNV and CDR2 YYDKDF (reference sequence). Here the CDR3 reads CATSGIAGGPTYEQYF. The DNA for the CDR3 is TGTGCCACCAGCGGAATAGCGGGAGGCCCCACCTACGAGCAGTACTTC.

The chain has TRBV5-4 and TRBJ2-5, with no clear D. The CDR3 loop spans 13 amino acids. The V and J ends lost 6 bases and 5 bases respectively, with 14 bases between them. Germline loops: CDR1 SGHNT, CDR2 YYREEE (reference sequence). The CDR3 here is CASTLGLGETQYF. The CDR3, as DNA: TGTGCCAGCACCCTGGGTCTCGGGGAGACCCAGTACTTC.

This clone showed up just once. The V call is TRBV2, the J call TRBJ2-7, with D perhaps given as TRBD1 or TRBD2 (5 bases each). The CDR3 consists of 13 residues. Germline values: CDR1 SNHLY, CDR2 FYNNEI. Trimming took 7 bases from V and 2 from J, leaving 12 bases between them. The CDR3 is CASNSGATYEQYF. The CDR3 DNA follows: TGTGCCAGCAATTCCGGGGCTACCTACGAGCAGTACTTC. Supplemented by reference TRBV2 and TRBJ2-7, the full variable domain reads EPEVTQTPSHQVTQMGQEVILRCVPISNHLYFYWYRQILGQKVEFLVSFYNNEISEKSEIFDDQFSVERPDGSNFTLKIRSTKLEDSAMYFCASNSGATYEQYFGPGTRLTVT.

The rearrangement joins TRBV27 to TRBJ1-5; 10 nucleotides match TRBD1. The CDR3 is 14 residues long. CDR1 is MNHEY and CDR2 is SMNVEV in the germline V gene (reference sequence). Losses at the gene ends were 6 bases for V and 3 bases for J; bases not matched to a gene: 2. CDR3 amino acids: CASRGTGDNQPQHF. In nucleotides, the CDR3 is TGTGCCAGCAGGGGGACAGGGGACAATCAGCCCCAGCATTTT.

This clone qualifies as medium-sized (0.01 to 0.1%). Additional DNA sequences in this sample encode the identical CDR3. This chain links TRBV9 with TRBJ2-2; D gene uncertain. The ends were cut back, 0 bases at V and 7 bases at J, with 4 bases in the middle. CDR1 and CDR2 from the germline V gene are SGDLS and YYNGEE. This CDR3 comprises 12 residues. In DNA, the CDR3 is TGTGCCAGCAGCGTAGGGAACGGGGAGCTGTTTTTT. Its translation: CASSVGNGELFF.

The chain joins TRBV15 to TRBJ2-6; D not resolved. V was shortened by 6 bases and J by 0 bases, with 12 bases between the two germline ends. CDR3 length: 16 amino acids. CDR1 and CDR2 from the germline V gene are LNHNV and YYDKDF (reference sequence). CDR3 in amino acids: CATSTVFISGANVLTF. CDR3 sequence (DNA): TGTGCCACCAGTACGGTATTTATCTCTGGGGCCAACGTCCTGACTTTC.

The chain joins TRBV7-3 to TRBJ2-3; no reliable D call. With 7 bases removed from V and 0 bases from J, the gap between germline ends came to 11 bases. The CDR3 extends over 14 amino acids. The germline V gene encodes CDR1 SGHTA and CDR2 FQGTGA. CDR3 region: CASKTEYSTDTQYF. The CDR3 DNA sequence: TGTGCCAGCAAGACTGAATATAGCACAGATACGCAGTATTTT.

The rearrangement uses TRBV27 and TRBJ2-7; D is unresolved. The CDR3 sequence is 14 residues long. The germline CDR1 and CDR2 sequences are MNHEY and SMNVEV (reference sequence). Trimming removed 8 bases at V and 0 bases at J, with 14 bases between. CDR3 amino acids: CASRGLYGSYEQYF. The CDR3 bases are TGTGCCAGCCGCGGCCTGTATGGCTCCTACGAGCAGTACTTC.

This clone was seen just once. The genes are TRBV7-9 and TRBJ2-3; a weak D match, TRBD1 (6 bases). V was pared by 4 bases and J by 5 bases, with 10 bases between. Looked up from germline, CDR1 is SEHNR and CDR2 is FQNEAQ (reference sequence). The CDR3 is 13 amino acids. DNA of the CDR3: TGTGCCAGCAGCTACCCACAGGGAGATACGCAGTATTTT. This gives the protein CASSYPQGDTQYF.

The chain carries TRBV5-6 and TRBJ2-7, with D perhaps matching TRBD1 (8 bases). Trimming removed 7 bases at V and 5 bases at J, with 16 bases between. Germline assignment: CDR1 SGHDT and CDR2 YYEEEE. The CDR3 spans 13 residues. The CDR3 is CASSRTGRDEQYF. The CDR3 nucleotides are TGTGCCAGCTCGCGGACAGGGAGGGACGAGCAGTACTTC.

V and J are TRBV18 and TRBJ2-3; D unclear. This CDR3 spans 12 amino acids. Trimming pared 6 bases from V and 5 bases from J, leaving 9 bases between. From germline, CDR1 is KGHSH and CDR2 LQKENI. This CDR3 reads CASSYLEDTQYF. The CDR3 nucleotides read TGTGCCAGCTCTTATTTAGAAGATACGCAGTATTTT.

The chain is built from TRBV5-1 and TRBJ2-7; tentatively, D is TRBD2 (5 bases). V lost 3 bases and J 3 bases, leaving 13 bases between the germline ends. The CDR3 covers 14 residues. Germline V gene sequence: CDR1 SGHRS, CDR2 YFSETQ. CDR3 nucleotides: TGCGCCAGCAGCTCAACCGGGGTCCGCTACGAGCAGTACTTC. Residues: CASSSTGVRYEQYF.

The rearrangement uses TRBV19 and TRBJ1-1; perhaps TRBD1 as D (5 bases). V gave up 5 bases and J gave up 3 bases, with 10 bases separating them. Germline-derived CDR1 and CDR2 are LNHDA and SQIVND (reference sequence). This CDR3 is built from 13 residues. CDR3 in amino acids: CASSLGTYTEAFF. CDR3 sequence (DNA): TGTGCCAGTAGTCTAGGGACGTACACTGAAGCTTTCTTT.

The chain joins TRBV11-2 to TRBJ2-7; D is ambiguous. V gave up 2 bases and J gave up 2 bases, with 13 bases separating them. CDR1 is SGHAT, CDR2 FQNNGV, per germline. The CDR3 is 15 amino acids. Here the CDR3 DNA reads TGTGCCAGCAGCTTATCCTACCGGGTCACCTACGAGCAGTACTTC. Its protein is CASSLSYRVTYEQYF.

J is TRBJ1-5 and V is TRBV2; D unclear. The germline V gene has CDR1 SNHLY and CDR2 FYNNEI. The CDR3 is 14 residues long. The V and J ends lost 6 bases and 2 bases respectively, with 11 bases between them. CDR3: CASRAPSGNQPQHF. The CDR3 DNA follows: TGTGCCAGCAGGGCCCCCTCGGGCAATCAGCCCCAGCATTTT.

The chain is built from TRBV7-9 and TRBJ2-4; no definite D call. CDR3 length: 15 amino acids. CDR1 is SEHNR and CDR2 is FQNEAQ in the germline V gene (reference sequence). Trimming left V 2 bases short and J 0 bases short, with 8 bases between. Written as DNA, the CDR3 is TGTGCCAGCAGCTTAAAAACATTAGCCAAAAACATTCAGTACTTC. The encoded protein is CASSLKTLAKNIQYF. Based on the CDR3 plus reference TRBV7-9 and TRBJ2-4, the full variable domain is DTGVSQNPRHKITKRGQNVTFRCDPISEHNRLYWYRQTLGQGPEFLTYFQNEAQLEKSRLLSDRFSAERPKGSFSTLEIQRTEQGDSAMYLCASSLKTLAKNIQYFGAGTRLSVL.

The chain recombines TRBV5-1 with TRBJ1-4; D is unclear. Trimming shortened V by 0 bases and J by 8 bases, and 8 bases separated the two germline ends. The CDR3 sequence is 13 residues long. The germline V gene has CDR1 SGHRS and CDR2 YFSETQ. CDR3 sequence reads: CASSLDQAEKLFF. In nucleotides, the CDR3 is TGCGCCAGCAGCTTGGACCAGGCGGAAAAACTGTTTTTT.

This clone was seen a single time. This chain joins TRBV7-9 and TRBJ1-3; D unclear. The length of the CDR3 is 13 residues. The germline CDR1 and CDR2 sequences are SEHNR and FQNEAQ (reference sequence). Trimming removed 3 bases from V and 7 bases from J, with 10 bases in between. The CDR3 nucleotides are TGTGCCAGCAGCTTTGGGCAAGGCAACACCATATATTTT. This codes for CASSFGQGNTIYF. Looking up the rest from reference TRBV7-9 and TRBJ1-3 gives the full variable domain: DTGVSQNPRHKITKRGQNVTFRCDPISEHNRLYWYRQTLGQGPEFLTYFQNEAQLEKSRLLSDRFSAERPKGSFSTLEIQRTEQGDSAMYLCASSFGQGNTIYFGEGSWLTVV.